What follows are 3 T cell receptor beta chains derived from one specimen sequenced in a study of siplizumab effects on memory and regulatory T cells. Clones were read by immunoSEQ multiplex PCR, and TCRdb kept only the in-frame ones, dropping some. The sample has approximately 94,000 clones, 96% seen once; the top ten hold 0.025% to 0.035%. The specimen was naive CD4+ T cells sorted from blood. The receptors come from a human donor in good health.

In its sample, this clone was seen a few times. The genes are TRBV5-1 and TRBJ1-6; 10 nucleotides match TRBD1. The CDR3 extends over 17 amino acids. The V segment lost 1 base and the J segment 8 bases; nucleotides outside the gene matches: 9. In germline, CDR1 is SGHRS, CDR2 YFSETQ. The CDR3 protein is CASSLKTGGFSDSPLHF. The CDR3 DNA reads TGCGCCAGCAGCTTGAAGACAGGGGGCTTTTCCGATTCACCCCTCCACTTT.

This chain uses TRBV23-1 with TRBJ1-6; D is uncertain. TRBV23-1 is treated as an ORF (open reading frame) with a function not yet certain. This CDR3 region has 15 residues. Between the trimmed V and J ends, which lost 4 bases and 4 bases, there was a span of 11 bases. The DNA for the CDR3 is TGCGCCAGCAGTCCCGCAGACCCTTATAATTCACCCCTCCACTTT. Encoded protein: CASSPADPYNSPLHF.

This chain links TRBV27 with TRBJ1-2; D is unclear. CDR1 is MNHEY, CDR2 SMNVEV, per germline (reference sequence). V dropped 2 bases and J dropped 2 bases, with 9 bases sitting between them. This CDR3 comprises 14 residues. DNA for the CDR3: TGTGCCAGCAGTTTAAGGTCTGCGAACTATGGCTACACCTTC. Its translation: CASSLRSANYGYTF.